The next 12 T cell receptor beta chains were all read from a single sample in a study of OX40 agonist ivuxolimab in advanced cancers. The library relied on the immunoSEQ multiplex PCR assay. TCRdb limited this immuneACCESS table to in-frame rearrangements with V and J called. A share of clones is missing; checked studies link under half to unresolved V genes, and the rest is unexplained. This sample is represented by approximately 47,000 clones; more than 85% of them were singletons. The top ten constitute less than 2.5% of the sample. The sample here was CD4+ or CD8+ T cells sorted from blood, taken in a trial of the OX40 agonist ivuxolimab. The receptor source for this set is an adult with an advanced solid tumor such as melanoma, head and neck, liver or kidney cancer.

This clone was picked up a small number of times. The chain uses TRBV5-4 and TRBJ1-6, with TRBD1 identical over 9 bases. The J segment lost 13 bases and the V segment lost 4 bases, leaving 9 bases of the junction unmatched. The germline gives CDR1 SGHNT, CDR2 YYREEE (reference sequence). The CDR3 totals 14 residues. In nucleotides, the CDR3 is TGTGCCAGCAGCGCGGGACAGGGCATAATCCCCCTCCACTTT. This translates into CASSAGQGIIPLHF. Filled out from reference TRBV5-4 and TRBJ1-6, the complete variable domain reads ETGVTQSPTHLIKTRGQQVTLRCSSQSGHNTVSWYQQALGQGPQFIFQYYREEENGRGNFPPRFSGLQFPNYSSELNVNALELDDSALYLCASSAGQGIIPLHFGNGTRLTVT.

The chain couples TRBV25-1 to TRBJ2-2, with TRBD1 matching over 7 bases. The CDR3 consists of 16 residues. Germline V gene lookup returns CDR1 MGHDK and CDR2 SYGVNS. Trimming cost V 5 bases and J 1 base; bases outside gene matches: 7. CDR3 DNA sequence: TGTGCCAGCAGTTTACAGGGGCCCCTGAACACCGGGGAGCTGTTTTTT. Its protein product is CASSLQGPLNTGELFF. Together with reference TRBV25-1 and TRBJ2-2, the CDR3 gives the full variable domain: EADIYQTPRYLVIGTGKKITLECSQTMGHDKMYWYQQDPGMELHLIHYSYGVNSTEKGDLSSESTVSRIRTEHFPLTLESARPSHTSQYLCASSLQGPLNTGELFFGEGSRLTVL.

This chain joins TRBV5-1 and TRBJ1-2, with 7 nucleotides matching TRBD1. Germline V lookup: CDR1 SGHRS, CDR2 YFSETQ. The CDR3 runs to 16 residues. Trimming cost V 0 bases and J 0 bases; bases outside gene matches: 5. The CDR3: CASSLGTGDTNYGYTF. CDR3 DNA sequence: TGCGCCAGCAGCTTGGGGACAGGAGACACTAACTATGGCTACACCTTC.

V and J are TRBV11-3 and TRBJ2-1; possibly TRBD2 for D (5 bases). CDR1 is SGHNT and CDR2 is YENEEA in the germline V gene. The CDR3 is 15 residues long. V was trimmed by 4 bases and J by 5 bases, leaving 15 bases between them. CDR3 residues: CASSSPRRNNNEQFF. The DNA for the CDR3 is TGTGCCAGCAGCTCCCCTAGGAGGAACAACAATGAGCAGTTCTTC.

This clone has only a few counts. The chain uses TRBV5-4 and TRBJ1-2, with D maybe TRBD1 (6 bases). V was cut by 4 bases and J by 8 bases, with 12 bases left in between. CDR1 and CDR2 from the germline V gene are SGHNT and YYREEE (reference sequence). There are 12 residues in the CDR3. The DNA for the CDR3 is TGTGCCAGCAGCCCGGACAGCCGGGGCTACACCTTC. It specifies CASSPDSRGYTF. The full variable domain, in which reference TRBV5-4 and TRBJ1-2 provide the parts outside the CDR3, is ETGVTQSPTHLIKTRGQQVTLRCSSQSGHNTVSWYQQALGQGPQFIFQYYREEENGRGNFPPRFSGLQFPNYSSELNVNALELDDSALYLCASSPDSRGYTFGSGTRLTVV.

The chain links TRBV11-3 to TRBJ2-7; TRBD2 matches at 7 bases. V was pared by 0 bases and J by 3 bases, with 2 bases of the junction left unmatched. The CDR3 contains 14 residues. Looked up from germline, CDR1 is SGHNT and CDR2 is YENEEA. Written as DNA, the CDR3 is TGTGCCAGCAGCTTAGAGTCTAGCGGCTACGAGCAGTACTTC. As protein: CASSLESSGYEQYF.

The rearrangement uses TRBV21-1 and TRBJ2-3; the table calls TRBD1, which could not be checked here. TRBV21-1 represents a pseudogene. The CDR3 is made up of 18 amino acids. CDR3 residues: CASPLRGGASGPTDTQYF. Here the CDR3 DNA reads TGTGCCAGCCCACTCCGAGGGGGCGCCTCAGGACCCACAGATACGCAGTATTTT.

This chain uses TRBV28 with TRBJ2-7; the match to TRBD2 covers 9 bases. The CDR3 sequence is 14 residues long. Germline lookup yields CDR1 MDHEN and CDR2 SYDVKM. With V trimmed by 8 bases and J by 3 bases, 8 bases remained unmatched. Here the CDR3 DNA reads TGTGCCAGCGGCACAGCGGGGGGACTCTACGAGCAGTACTTC. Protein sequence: CASGTAGGLYEQYF.

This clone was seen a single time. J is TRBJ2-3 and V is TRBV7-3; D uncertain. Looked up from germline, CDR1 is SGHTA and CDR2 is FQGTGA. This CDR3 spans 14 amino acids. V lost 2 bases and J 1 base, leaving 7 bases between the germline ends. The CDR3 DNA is TGTGCCAGCAGCTTACGGCCCGGCACAGATACGCAGTATTTT. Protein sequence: CASSLRPGTDTQYF.

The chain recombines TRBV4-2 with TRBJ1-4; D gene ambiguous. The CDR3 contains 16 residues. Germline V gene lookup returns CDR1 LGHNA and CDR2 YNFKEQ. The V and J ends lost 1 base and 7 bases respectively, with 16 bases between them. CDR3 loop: CASSQGSGLAGEKLFF. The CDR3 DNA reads TGTGCCAGCAGCCAAGGTTCCGGTCTAGCGGGTGAAAAACTGTTTTTT.

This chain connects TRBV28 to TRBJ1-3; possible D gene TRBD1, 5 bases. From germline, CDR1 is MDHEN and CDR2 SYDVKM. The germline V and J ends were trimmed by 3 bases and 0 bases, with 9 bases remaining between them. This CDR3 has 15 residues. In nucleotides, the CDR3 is TGTGCCAGCAGTTTTCAGGGTAACTCTGGAAACACCATATATTTT. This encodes CASSFQGNSGNTIYF.

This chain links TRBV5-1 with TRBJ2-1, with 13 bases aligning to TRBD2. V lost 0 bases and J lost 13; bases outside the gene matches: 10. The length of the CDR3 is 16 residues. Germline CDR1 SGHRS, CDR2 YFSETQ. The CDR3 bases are TGCGCCAGCAGCTTGGCGGGGACTAGCGGGACCCCCCAACAGTTCTTC. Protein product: CASSLAGTSGTPQQFF. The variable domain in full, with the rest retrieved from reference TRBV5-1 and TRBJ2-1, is KAGVTQTPRYLIKTRGQQVTLSCSPISGHRSVSWYQQTPGQGLQFLFEYFSETQRNKGNFPGRFSGRQFSNSRSEMNVSTLELGDSALYLCASSLAGTSGTPQQFFGPGTRLTVL.